These T cell receptor beta chains were read from a single sample in a study of radiation and T cells in renal cell carcinoma. The assay was immunoSEQ multiplex PCR, and TCRdb's table has in-frame clones only and misses some. The sample lists about 86,000 clones; around 81% were seen once. Sequencing used blood, obtained from a patient whose treatment included radiotherapy and nephrectomy. The receptors stem from a man aged 50-60 years with renal cell carcinoma. Both conserved end residues are part of each CDR3.

v_call,j_call,cdr3_aa
TRBV7-2,TRBJ1-4,CASSLQGMELEKLFF
TRBV30,TRBJ1-1,CACSGTWDTEAFF
TRBV7-9,TRBJ2-1,CASGIGQPSYNEQFF
TRBV7-8,TRBJ1-5,CASTPGGQRNQPQHF
TRBV7-9,TRBJ2-7,CASSPGVGLAGDEYF
TRBV7-2,TRBJ2-7,CASSLFASSYEQYF
TRBV5-4,TRBJ2-7,CASSLTGTTYEQYF
TRBV7-2,TRBJ2-1,CASSHGGDSYNEQFF
TRBV29-1,TRBJ2-7,CSVAGTGGREQYF
TRBV19,TRBJ1-4,CASSITGGTEKLFF
TRBV19,TRBJ2-2,CASRRSLGLIITGELFF
TRBV7-8,TRBJ2-5,CASSLSNGGGRPRWTQYF
TRBV19,TRBJ1-5,CASAQVEAQHF
TRBV2,TRBJ2-7,CASTEDESSYEQYF
TRBV9,TRBJ2-1,CASSEGVDYNEQFF
TRBV6-1,TRBJ2-5,CASSENREAQYF
TRBV5-1,TRBJ2-7,CASSPTSGTVPYEQYF
TRBV7-6,TRBJ2-4,CASSLGAGRVDIQYF
TRBV10-1,TRBJ2-6,CASSDSGAQNSGANVLTF
TRBV19,TRBJ2-1,CASSTTRNEQFF
TRBV2,TRBJ1-1,CASNVAEAFF
TRBV30,TRBJ2-7,CAWTPGLAGGEQYF
TRBV2,TRBJ2-1,CARTGTSFSEQFF
TRBV5-5,TRBJ2-7,CASSLRGILSYEQYF
TRBV5-4,TRBJ1-1,CASSAPRGGNTEAFF
TRBV21-1,TRBJ1-5,CASSLPRGVASSNQPQHF
TRBV7-8,TRBJ2-1,CASSLVLGSEQFF
TRBV6-1,TRBJ2-1,CASSELGQGSYNEQFF
TRBV9,TRBJ2-7,CASSVSGEYEQYF
TRBV5-1,TRBJ1-4,CASSLEATNEKLFF
TRBV4-1,TRBJ2-1,CASSQETLLAGDNEQFF
TRBV5-1,TRBJ2-5,CASSSGPRVEETQYF
TRBV7-8,TRBJ1-5,CASSLWGALGSNQPQHF
TRBV19,TRBJ1-2,CASKRGPADVNYGYTF
TRBV28,TRBJ2-1,CASSPQAGEGHEQFF
TRBV9,TRBJ2-3,CASSVSANTQYF
TRBV18,TRBJ1-5,CASSPPGARGNQPQHF
TRBV4-2,TRBJ2-1,CASSQVSSGNNEQFF
TRBV28,TRBJ2-7,CASSLPMSGHAYEQYF
TRBV2,TRBJ1-1,CASNLDFTEAFF
TRBV6-6,TRBJ1-5,CASNGADQPQHF